The clone carrying this TCR beta chain has just a few counts. The same CDR3 arises from other DNA sequences in this sample as well. These data come from a study of OX40 agonist ivuxolimab in advanced cancers. Study context: Patients undergoing dose escalation presented with hepatocellular carcinoma, melanoma, renal cell or head and neck cancer.

The table came from immunoSEQ multiplex PCR; TCRdb's copy has only in-frame clones and leaves some out. Of some 63,000 clones listed, 70% to 90% are singletons. V was clipped by 5 bases and J by 4 bases, with 10 bases between them. CDR3 length: 13 residues. Germline CDR1 is SEHNR and CDR2 is FQNEAQ (reference sequence). This TCR was sampled from an adult with an advanced solid tumor such as melanoma, head and neck, liver or kidney cancer. Sequenced here: CD4+ or CD8+ T cells sorted from blood, sampled in a trial of the OX40 agonist ivuxolimab. The genes are TRBV7-9 and TRBJ2-3; D is possibly TRBD2 (5 bases). In DNA form, the CDR3 reads TGTGCCAGCAGCCCCCGGGGTCCAGATACGCAGTATTTT. This translates into CASSPRGPDTQYF.